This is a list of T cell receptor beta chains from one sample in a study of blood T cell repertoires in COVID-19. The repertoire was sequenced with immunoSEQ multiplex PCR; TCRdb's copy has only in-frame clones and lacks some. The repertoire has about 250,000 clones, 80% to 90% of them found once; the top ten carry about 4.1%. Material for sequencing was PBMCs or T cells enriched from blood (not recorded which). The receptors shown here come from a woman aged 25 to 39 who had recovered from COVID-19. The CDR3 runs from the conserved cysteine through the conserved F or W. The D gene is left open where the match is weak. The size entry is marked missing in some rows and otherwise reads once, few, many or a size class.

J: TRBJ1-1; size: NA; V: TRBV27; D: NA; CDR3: CASSLKNRERGTEAFF; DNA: TGTGCCAGCAGTTTAAAAAACAGGGAAAGGGGCACTGAAGCTTTCTTT
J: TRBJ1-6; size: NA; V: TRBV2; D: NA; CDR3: CASSEALRGRDNSPLHF; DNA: TGTGCCAGCAGTGAAGCGCTTAGGGGCAGGGATAATTCACCCCTCCACTTT
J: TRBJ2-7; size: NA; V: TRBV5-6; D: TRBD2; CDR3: CASSRTSGPYEQYF; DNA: TGTGCCAGCAGCAGGACTAGCGGTCCCTACGAGCAGTACTTC
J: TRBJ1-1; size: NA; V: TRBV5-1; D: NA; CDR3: CASSLSPRGSSEAFF; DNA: TGCGCCAGCAGCTTGTCGCCCAGGGGATCATCTGAAGCTTTCTTT
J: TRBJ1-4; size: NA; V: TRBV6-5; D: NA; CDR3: CASRGSPGEKLFF; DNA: TGTGCCAGCAGAGGCTCACCGGGGGAAAAACTGTTTTTT
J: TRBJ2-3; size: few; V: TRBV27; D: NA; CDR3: CASSSWTRGYTDTQYF; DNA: TGTGCCAGCAGTTCCTGGACCCGGGGGTACACAGATACGCAGTATTTT
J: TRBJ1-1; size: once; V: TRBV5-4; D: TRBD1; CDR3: CASSLGTALEAFF; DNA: TGTGCCAGCAGCCTGGGGACAGCCCTTGAAGCTTTCTTT
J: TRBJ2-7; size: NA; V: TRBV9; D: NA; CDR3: CASSVPPLQDSYEQYF; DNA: TGTGCCAGCAGCGTACCCCCCTTACAGGACTCCTACGAGCAGTACTTC
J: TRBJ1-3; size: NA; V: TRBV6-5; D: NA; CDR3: CASNPPGNGNTIYF; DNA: TGTGCCAGCAACCCACCAGGGAACGGAAACACCATATATTTT
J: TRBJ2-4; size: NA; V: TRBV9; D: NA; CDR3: CASSVGLAKNIQYF; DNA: TGTGCCAGCAGCGTAGGTCTGGCCAAAAACATTCAGTACTTC